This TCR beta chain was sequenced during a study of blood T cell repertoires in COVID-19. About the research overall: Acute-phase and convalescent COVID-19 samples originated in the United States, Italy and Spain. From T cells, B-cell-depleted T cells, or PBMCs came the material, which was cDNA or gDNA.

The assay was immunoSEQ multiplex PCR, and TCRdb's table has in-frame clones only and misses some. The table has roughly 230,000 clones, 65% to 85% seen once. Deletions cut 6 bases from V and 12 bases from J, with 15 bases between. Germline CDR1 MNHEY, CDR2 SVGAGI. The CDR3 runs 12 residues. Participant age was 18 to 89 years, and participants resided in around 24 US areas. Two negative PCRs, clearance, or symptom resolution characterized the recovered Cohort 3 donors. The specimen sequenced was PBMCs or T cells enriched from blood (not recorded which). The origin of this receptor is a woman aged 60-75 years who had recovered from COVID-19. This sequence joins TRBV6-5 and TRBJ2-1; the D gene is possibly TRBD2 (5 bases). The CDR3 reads CASSLDEGVQFF. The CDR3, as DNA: TGTGCCAGCAGCCTAGATGAGGGAGTGCAGTTCTTC.